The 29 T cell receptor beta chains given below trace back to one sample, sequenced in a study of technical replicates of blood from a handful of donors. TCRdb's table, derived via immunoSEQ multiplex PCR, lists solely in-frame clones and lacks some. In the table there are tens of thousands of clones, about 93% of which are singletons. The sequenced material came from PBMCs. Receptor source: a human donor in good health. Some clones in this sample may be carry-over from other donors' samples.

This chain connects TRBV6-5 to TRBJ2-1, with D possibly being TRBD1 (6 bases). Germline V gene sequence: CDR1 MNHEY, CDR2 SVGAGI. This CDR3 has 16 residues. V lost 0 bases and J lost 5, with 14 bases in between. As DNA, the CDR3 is TGTGCCAGCAGTTACTCGAGTCTTGGGGGCCACAATGAGCAGTTCTTC. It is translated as CASSYSSLGGHNEQFF.

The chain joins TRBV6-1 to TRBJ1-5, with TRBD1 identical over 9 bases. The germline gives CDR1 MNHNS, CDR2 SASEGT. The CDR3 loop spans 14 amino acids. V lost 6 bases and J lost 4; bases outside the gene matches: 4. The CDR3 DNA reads TGTGCCAGCAGAGGACAGGGGCTAAATCAGCCCCAGCATTTT. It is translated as CASRGQGLNQPQHF.

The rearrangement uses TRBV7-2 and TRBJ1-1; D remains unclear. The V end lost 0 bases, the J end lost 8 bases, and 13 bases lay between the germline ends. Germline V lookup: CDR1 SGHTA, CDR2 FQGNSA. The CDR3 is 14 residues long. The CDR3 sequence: CASSLAGGRREAFF. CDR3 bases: TGTGCCAGCAGCTTAGCCGGAGGGCGTCGAGAAGCTTTCTTT.

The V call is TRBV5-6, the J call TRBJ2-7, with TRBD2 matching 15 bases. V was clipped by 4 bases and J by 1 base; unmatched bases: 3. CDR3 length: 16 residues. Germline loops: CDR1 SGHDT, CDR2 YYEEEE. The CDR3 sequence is CASSPGTSGGSYEQYF. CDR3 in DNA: TGTGCCAGCAGCCCCGGGACTAGCGGGGGGTCCTACGAGCAGTACTTC. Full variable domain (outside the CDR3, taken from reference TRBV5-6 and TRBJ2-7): DAGVTQSPTHLIKTRGQQVTLRCSPKSGHDTVSWYQQALGQGPQFIFQYYEEEERQRGNFPDRFSGHQFPNYSSELNVNALLLGDSALYLCASSPGTSGGSYEQYFGPGTRLTVT.

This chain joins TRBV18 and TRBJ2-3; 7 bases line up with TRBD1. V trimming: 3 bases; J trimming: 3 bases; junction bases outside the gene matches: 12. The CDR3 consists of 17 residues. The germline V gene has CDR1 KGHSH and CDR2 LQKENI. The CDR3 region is CASSPFRGQVGTDTQYF. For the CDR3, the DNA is TGTGCCAGCTCACCTTTTAGAGGACAGGTTGGGACAGATACGCAGTATTTT.

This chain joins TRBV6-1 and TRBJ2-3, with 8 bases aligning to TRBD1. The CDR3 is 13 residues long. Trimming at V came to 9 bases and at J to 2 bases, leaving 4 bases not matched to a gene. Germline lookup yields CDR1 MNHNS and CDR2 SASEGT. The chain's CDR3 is CASQTGVTDTQYF. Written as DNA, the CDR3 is TGTGCCAGTCAGACAGGGGTCACAGATACGCAGTATTTT.

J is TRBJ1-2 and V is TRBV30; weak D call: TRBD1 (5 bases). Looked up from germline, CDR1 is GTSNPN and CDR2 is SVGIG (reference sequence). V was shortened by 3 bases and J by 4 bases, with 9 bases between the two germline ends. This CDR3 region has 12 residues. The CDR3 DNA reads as TGTGCCTGGAGCAGGGTGGGCTATGGCTACACCTTC. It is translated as CAWSRVGYGYTF.

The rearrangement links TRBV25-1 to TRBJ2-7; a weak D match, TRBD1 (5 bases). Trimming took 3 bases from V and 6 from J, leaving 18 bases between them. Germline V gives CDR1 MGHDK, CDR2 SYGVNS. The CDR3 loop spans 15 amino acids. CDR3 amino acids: CASSEVGQATSEQYF. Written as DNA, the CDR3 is TGTGCCAGCAGTGAGGTAGGACAAGCCACTTCCGAGCAGTACTTC.

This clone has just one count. In nucleotides, the CDR3 is TGCAGCGTTGAGGACAGGGCACGGGATGGCTACACCTTC. Protein product: CSVEDRARDGYTF. The chain joins TRBV29-1 to TRBJ1-2, with 8 positions matching TRBD1. Looked up from germline, CDR1 is SQVTM and CDR2 is ANQGSEA. The CDR3 totals 13 residues. Unmatched junction bases numbered 6, after V lost 3 bases and J lost 6 bases.

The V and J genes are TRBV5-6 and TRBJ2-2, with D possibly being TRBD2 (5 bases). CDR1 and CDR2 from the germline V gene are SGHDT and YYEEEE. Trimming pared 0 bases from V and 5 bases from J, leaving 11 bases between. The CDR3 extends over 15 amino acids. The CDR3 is CASSLGGSGTGELFF. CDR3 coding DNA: TGTGCCAGCAGCTTGGGAGGGAGTGGGACCGGGGAGCTGTTTTTT.

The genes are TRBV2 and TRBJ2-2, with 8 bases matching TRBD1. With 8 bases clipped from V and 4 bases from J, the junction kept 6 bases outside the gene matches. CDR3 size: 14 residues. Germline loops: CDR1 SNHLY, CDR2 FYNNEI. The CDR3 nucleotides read TGTGCCAGCGCCTACAGGGGGAGCACCGGGGAGCTGTTTTTT. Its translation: CASAYRGSTGELFF. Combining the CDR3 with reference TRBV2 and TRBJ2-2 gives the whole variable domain EPEVTQTPSHQVTQMGQEVILRCVPISNHLYFYWYRQILGQKVEFLVSFYNNEISEKSEIFDDQFSVERPDGSNFTLKIRSTKLEDSAMYFCASAYRGSTGELFFGEGSRLTVL.

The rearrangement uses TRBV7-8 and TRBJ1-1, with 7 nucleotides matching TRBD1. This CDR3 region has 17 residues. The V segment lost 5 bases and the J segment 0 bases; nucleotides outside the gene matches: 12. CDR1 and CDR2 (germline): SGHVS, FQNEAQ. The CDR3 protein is CASSPRTGATMNTEAFF. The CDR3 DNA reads TGTGCCAGCAGCCCTCGGACAGGCGCTACTATGAACACTGAAGCTTTCTTT.

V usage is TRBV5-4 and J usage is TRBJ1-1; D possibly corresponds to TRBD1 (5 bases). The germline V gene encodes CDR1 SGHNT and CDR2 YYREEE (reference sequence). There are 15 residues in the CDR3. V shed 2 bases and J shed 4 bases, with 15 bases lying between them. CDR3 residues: CASSFPRGLGTEAFF. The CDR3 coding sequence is TGTGCCAGCAGCTTTCCGCGGGGGTTGGGCACTGAAGCTTTCTTT.

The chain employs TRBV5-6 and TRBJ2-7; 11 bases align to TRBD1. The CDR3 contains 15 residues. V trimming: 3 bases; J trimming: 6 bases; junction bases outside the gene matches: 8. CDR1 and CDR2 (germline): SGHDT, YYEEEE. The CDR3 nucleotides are TGTGCCAGCAGCTACGGGACAGGGGGTCGAGGCGAGCAGTACTTC. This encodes CASSYGTGGRGEQYF.

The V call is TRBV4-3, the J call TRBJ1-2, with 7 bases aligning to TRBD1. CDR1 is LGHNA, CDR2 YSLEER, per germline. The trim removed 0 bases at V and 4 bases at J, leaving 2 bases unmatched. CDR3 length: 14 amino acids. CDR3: CASSQEPGGYGYTF. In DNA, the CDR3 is TGCGCCAGCAGCCAAGAACCAGGGGGCTATGGCTACACCTTC.

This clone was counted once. The CDR3 DNA reads as TGCGCCAGCAGCTTGGGACAGCGAGGCTACACCTTC. It specifies CASSLGQRGYTF. This sequence joins TRBV5-1 and TRBJ1-2; possible D gene TRBD1, 5 bases. Germline V gene data show CDR1 as SGHRS and CDR2 as YFSETQ. The CDR3 length is 12 residues. V gave up 0 bases and J gave up 8 bases, with 8 bases separating them. Full variable domain (rest looked up from reference TRBV5-1 and TRBJ1-2): KAGVTQTPRYLIKTRGQQVTLSCSPISGHRSVSWYQQTPGQGLQFLFEYFSETQRNKGNFPGRFSGRQFSNSRSEMNVSTLELGDSALYLCASSLGQRGYTFGSGTRLTVV.

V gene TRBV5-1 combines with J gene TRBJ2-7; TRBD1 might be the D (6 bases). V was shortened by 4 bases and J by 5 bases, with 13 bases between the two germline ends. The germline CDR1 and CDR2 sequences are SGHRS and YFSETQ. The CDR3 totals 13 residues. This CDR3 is CASSPPTGNEQYF. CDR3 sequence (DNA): TGCGCCAGCAGCCCTCCGACAGGAAACGAGCAGTACTTC.

The CDR3 region is CASTGTGGLTEAFF. In DNA form, the CDR3 reads TGTGCCAGCACGGGGACAGGGGGCCTCACTGAAGCTTTCTTT. J is TRBJ1-1 and V is TRBV6-5; 12 bases fit TRBD1. With V trimmed by 7 bases and J by 4 bases, 4 bases remained unmatched. CDR1 MNHEY and CDR2 SVGAGI come from the germline V gene. This CDR3 is built from 14 residues.

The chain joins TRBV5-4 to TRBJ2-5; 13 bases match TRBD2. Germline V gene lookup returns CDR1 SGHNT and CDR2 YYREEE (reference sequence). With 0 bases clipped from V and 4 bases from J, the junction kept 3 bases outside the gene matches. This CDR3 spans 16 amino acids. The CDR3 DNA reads TGTGCCAGCAGCTTGGGGGGGACTAGCGGGGCAGAGACCCAGTACTTC. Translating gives CASSLGGTSGAETQYF.

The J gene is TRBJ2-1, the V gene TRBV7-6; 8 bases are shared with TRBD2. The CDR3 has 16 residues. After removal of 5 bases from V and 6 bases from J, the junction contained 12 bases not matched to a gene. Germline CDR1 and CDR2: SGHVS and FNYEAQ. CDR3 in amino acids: CASSLTSRTSSNEQFF. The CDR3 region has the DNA TGTGCCAGCAGCCTTACCTCCCGGACTAGCTCCAATGAGCAGTTCTTC.

CDR3 in DNA: TGTGCCAGCAGCAAGAGGCCCCAGCATTTT. It translates to CASSKRPQHF. V usage is TRBV21-1 and J usage is TRBJ1-5. TRBV21-1 is listed as a pseudogene. This CDR3 contains 10 residues.

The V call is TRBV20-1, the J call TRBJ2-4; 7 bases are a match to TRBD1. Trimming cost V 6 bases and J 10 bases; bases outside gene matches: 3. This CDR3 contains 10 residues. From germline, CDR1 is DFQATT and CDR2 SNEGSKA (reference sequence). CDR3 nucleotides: TGCAGTGCCCCCAGGGGGATTCAGTACTTC. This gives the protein CSAPRGIQYF.

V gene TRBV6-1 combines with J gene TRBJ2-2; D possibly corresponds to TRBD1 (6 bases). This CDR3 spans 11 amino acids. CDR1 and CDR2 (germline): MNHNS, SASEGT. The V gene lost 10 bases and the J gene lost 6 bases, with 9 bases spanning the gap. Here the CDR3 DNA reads TGTGCCACCACAGGGCCCGGGGAGCTGTTTTTT. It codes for CATTGPGELFF.

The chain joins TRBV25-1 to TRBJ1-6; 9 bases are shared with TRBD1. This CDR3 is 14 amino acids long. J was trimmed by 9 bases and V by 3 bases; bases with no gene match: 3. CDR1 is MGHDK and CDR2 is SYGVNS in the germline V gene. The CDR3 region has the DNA TGTGCCAGCAGTGATGACAGGGGGAGTTCACCCCTCCACTTT. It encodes CASSDDRGSSPLHF.

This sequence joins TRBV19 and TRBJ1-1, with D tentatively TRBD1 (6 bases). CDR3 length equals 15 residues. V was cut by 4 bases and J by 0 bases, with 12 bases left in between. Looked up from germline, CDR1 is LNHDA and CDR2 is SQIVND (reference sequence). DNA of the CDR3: TGTGCCAGTAGTACAACGACAGGCTTGAACACTGAAGCTTTCTTT. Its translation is CASSTTTGLNTEAFF.

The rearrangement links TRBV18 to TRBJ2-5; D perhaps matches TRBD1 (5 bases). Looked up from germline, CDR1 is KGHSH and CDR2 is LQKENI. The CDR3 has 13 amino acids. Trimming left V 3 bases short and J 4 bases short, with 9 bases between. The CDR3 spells CASSPQGPETQYF. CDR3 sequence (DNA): TGTGCCAGCTCACCTCAGGGCCCAGAGACCCAGTACTTC.

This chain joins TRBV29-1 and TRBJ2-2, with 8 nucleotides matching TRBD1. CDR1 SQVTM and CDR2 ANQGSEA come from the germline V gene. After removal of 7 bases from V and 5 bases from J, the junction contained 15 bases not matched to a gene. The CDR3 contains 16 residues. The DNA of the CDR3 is TGCAGCGCTCGAGACACCGACAGGGGAGAAACCGGGGAGCTGTTTTTT. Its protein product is CSARDTDRGETGELFF.

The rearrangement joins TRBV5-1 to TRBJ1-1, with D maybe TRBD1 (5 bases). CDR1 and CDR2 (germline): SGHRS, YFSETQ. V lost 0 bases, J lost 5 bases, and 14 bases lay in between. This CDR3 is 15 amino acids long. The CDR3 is CASSLEGQIRTEAFF. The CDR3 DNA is TGCGCCAGCAGCTTGGAGGGGCAAATAAGGACTGAAGCTTTCTTT.

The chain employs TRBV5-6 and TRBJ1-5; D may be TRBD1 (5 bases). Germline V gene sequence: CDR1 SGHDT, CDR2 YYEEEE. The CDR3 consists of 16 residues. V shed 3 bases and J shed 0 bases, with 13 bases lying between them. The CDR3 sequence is CASSSLTGSSNQPQHF. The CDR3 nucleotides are TGTGCCAGCAGCTCACTCACAGGTTCTAGCAATCAGCCCCAGCATTTT. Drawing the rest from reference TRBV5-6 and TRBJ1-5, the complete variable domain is DAGVTQSPTHLIKTRGQQVTLRCSPKSGHDTVSWYQQALGQGPQFIFQYYEEEERQRGNFPDRFSGHQFPNYSSELNVNALLLGDSALYLCASSSLTGSSNQPQHFGDGTRLSIL.